The present entry profiles one T cell receptor beta chain with its context. Its antigen remains unknown. CD4+ T cells were isolated after less than 13 days of culture. Testing of the vaccine recipients showed negative nucleocapsid antibodies and no prior SARS-CoV-2 infection. Days 3 and 7 were when half the medium was replaced with IL-2 medium. Method: immunoSEQ multiplex PCR; TCRdb's copy keeps in-frame clones and lacks some. The table lists about 53,000 clones, over 60% of them singletons. This entry is derived from a study of vaccination effects on CD4 cells after COVID-19. As for the study in general: After expansion with viral peptide pools in the ViraFEST assay, antigen-specific CD4+ T cells were sequenced.

The CDR3 is 14 residues long. Trimming removed 8 bases at V and 2 bases at J, with 16 bases between. Germline loops: CDR1 SGHTS, CDR2 YDEGEE. Sequences were derived from CD4+ T cells from PBMCs cultured without peptide, sampled before COVID-19 vaccination. This receptor was taken from a human donor who received a COVID-19 vaccine. J is TRBJ1-1 and V is TRBV5-8, with D maybe TRBD1 (5 bases). CDR3 sequence: CASPSWGINTEAFF. CDR3 sequence (DNA): TGTGCCAGTCCTAGTTGGGGGATTAACACTGAAGCTTTCTTT.